Each of the 14 T cell receptor beta chains below was sequenced from the same sample in a study of CD8+ T cells in alopecia areata. Sorting relied on CD4, CD8alpha, NKG2D, NKG2ACE and other markers applied to pooled cutaneous lymph node cells. It was cDNA, reverse transcribed from extracted RNA, that served as the sequencing template. The method was immunoSEQ multiplex PCR; TCRdb's version includes in-frame clones alone and lacks a portion of them. This sample shows around 300,000 clones and no singletons; more than 1% rests with the ten largest. Sequenced input: CD4+ T cells sorted from a lymph node. These receptors came from a C3H/HeJ mouse with alopecia areata. The strain's MHC type: H2-k.

Worth noting for this clone: Mouse germline and gene names are used. The read falls 4 residues short of the CDR3 end, and the missing part is taken from the germline J gene. The V gene is TRBV3, the J gene TRBJ1-1, with 8 positions matching TRBD1. The V and J ends lost 9 bases and 1 base, in that order; junction bases with no gene match: 1. The CDR3 contains 12 residues. CDR1 is SNHLY, CDR2 FYNGKV, per germline (reference sequence). The CDR3 here is CARDRGNTEVFF. The part of the CDR3 DNA that was read is TGTGCCAGAGACAGGGGGAACACA.

As to this clone: Any gene name here is a mouse gene name. Read data end 4 residues before the CDR3 end; the end is taken from the germline J gene. The genes are TRBV1 and TRBJ2-5; a possible D gene is TRBD1 (7 bases). Germline V gene data show CDR1 as NSQYPW and CDR2 as LRSPGD (reference sequence). The CDR3 contains 14 residues. CDR3 sequence reads: CTCSSGGTGDTQYF. Partial CDR3 DNA: TGCACCTGCAGTTCAGGGGGGACGGGTGAC.

About this clone: Genes and germline come from the mouse. The read terminates 4 residues before the CDR3 end, so the remaining end is supplied by the germline J gene. The rearrangement joins TRBV13-3 to TRBJ2-1; D possibly corresponds to TRBD2 (7 bases). Per the germline V gene, CDR1 is NNHDY and CDR2 is SYVADS. The CDR3 has 13 amino acids. The CDR3 sequence: CASSGGARAEQFF. The covered CDR3 bases are TGTGCCAGCAGTGGGGGGGCGCGGGCT.

This clone has just a few counts. The germline and genes are mouse ones. Read coverage stops 3 residues before the CDR3 terminus; the germline J gene supplies the remainder. The chain joins TRBV19 to TRBJ1-6; D gene unclear. TRBJ1-6 is reported as an ORF; its role is uncertain. This CDR3 has 15 amino acids. CDR1 FNHDT and CDR2 SITEND come from the germline V gene (reference sequence). Deletions cut 5 bases from V and 0 bases from J, with 9 bases between. The chain's CDR3 is CASRKQYSYNSPLYF. The covered CDR3 bases are TGTGCCAGCAGGAAACAGTATTCCTATAATTCGCCC.

Of note for this clone: Any gene name here is a mouse gene name. CDR3 residues: CASSDTWAEQFF. CDR3 DNA, as far as it was read: TGTGCCAGCAGTGATACCTGGGCT. The chain recombines TRBV13-3 with TRBJ2-1; D is unresolved. Read data end 4 residues before the CDR3 end; the end is taken from the germline J gene. CDR3 size: 12 residues. Germline V gene lookup returns CDR1 NNHDY and CDR2 SYVADS.

This clone was counted only a few times. The gene symbols are mouse symbols. The read stops 4 residues short of the end of the CDR3; the missing end is completed from the germline J gene. The same CDR3 can be traced to other DNA sequences in this sample. This chain connects TRBV19 to TRBJ2-3, with D possibly being TRBD1 (6 bases). Trimming stripped 4 bases from V and 0 bases from J, with 6 bases between. This CDR3 comprises 13 residues. CDR1 and CDR2 from the germline V gene are FNHDT and SITEND (reference sequence). CDR3 DNA (partial): TGTGCCAGCAGTCAGGGGAGTGCAGAA. Translating gives CASSQGSAE. The complete CDR3 protein is CASSQGSAETLYF.

This clone has only a few counts. The genes and germline here are from mouse. The CDR3 end is not reached by the read, which stops 4 residues before it; the germline J gene fills it in. Other DNA sequences from this sample encode an identical CDR3 as well. The V call is TRBV13-2, the J call TRBJ2-1; D gene unclear. The germline CDR1 and CDR2 sequences are NNHNN and SYGAGS (reference sequence). The CDR3 covers 12 residues. CDR3 region: CASGDARAEQFF. The CDR3 bases that were read are TGTGCCAGCGGTGATGCAAGGGCT.

This clone turned up a few times. Gene and germline names: mouse. Coverage ceases 3 residues before the CDR3 finishes, and the germline J gene fills in the end. This chain connects TRBV1 to TRBJ1-6; D perhaps matches TRBD1 (5 bases). TRBJ1-6 falls under the ORF class, with uncertain function. CDR3 length equals 15 residues. Germline V gives CDR1 NSQYPW, CDR2 LRSPGD (reference sequence). Trimming cost V 5 bases and J 3 bases, with 11 bases left between them. The CDR3 loop reads CTCSPRQLYNSPLYF. CDR3 DNA (partial): TGCACCTGCAGTCCTCGACAGCTCTATAATTCGCCC.

As for this clone: The genes and germline here are from mouse. The read falls 4 residues short of the CDR3 end, and the missing part is taken from the germline J gene. Other DNA sequences in this specimen translate into the identical CDR3. The chain uses TRBV13-3 and TRBJ2-2; TRBD1 matches 7 bases. CDR3 size: 15 residues. Germline V gene sequence: CDR1 NNHDY, CDR2 SYVADS. Trimming removed 4 bases from V and 0 bases from J; junction bases left unmatched: 3. Partial CDR3 DNA: TGTGCCAGCAGTCGACAGGGTGCAAACACCGGG. This translates into CASSRQGANTG. The whole CDR3 sequence is CASSRQGANTGQLYF.

As concerns this clone: The genes and germline here are from mouse. The DNA ends 4 residues before the CDR3 does, and the rest of the CDR3 is filled in from the germline J gene. J is TRBJ2-4 and V is TRBV5, with 9 bases fitting TRBD2. The germline V gene has CDR1 LGHNA and CDR2 YNLKQL (reference sequence). This CDR3 has 14 amino acids. CDR3 bases read: TGTGCCAGCAGCCAAGACTGGGGGGGAAAC. It translates to CASSQDWGGN. The full CDR3 protein reads CASSQDWGGNTLYF.

With regard to this clone: The listed genes are named as in mouse. The read finishes 4 residues shy of the CDR3 end, and the germline J gene is used to complete it. The sample contains more than one DNA sequence encoding this CDR3. This chain links TRBV5 with TRBJ2-1; D is unresolved. Trimming took 2 bases from V and 0 from J, leaving 5 bases between them. Germline CDR1 and CDR2: LGHNA and YNLKQL (reference sequence). This CDR3 has 14 amino acids. The CDR3 sequence: CASSQQDNYAEQFF. The covered CDR3 bases are TGTGCCAGCAGCCAACAGGATAACTATGCT.

This clone was detected a few times. The gene names here belong to mouse. The DNA ends 4 residues before the CDR3 does, and the rest of the CDR3 is filled in from the germline J gene. This chain joins TRBV13-1 and TRBJ2-7; 7 nucleotides line up with TRBD1. CDR1 NSHNY and CDR2 SYGAGN come from the germline V gene. This CDR3 region has 13 residues. The CDR3 protein is CASSRDRRYEQYF. CDR3 DNA (partial): TGTGCCAGCAGTCGGGACAGACGGTAT.

This clone was observed a few times. Gene and germline names: mouse. Coverage ceases 3 residues before the CDR3 finishes, and the germline J gene fills in the end. V usage is TRBV31 and J usage is TRBJ1-6, with D tentatively TRBD1 (6 bases). TRBJ1-6 is an open reading frame, and its role is uncertain. CDR3 length: 15 residues. V lost 0 bases and J 3 bases, leaving 9 bases between the germline ends. Germline V lookup: CDR1 GKSSPN, CDR2 SITVG. Here the CDR3 reads CAWSLRGGYNSPLYF. The sequenced part of the CDR3 DNA is TGTGCCTGGAGTCTGAGAGGGGGCTATAATTCGCCC.

Comment on this clone: Mouse gene names and germline throughout. Coverage ceases 4 residues before the CDR3 finishes, and the germline J gene fills in the end. This chain uses TRBV19 with TRBJ2-7; perhaps TRBD2 as D (5 bases). The CDR3 is made up of 13 amino acids. V dropped 2 bases and J dropped 3 bases, with 9 bases sitting between them. Germline V gives CDR1 FNHDT, CDR2 SITEND (reference sequence). The covered CDR3 bases are TGTGCCAGCAGTATGCCTGGGCTCTAT. Amino acids: CASSMPGLY. The full CDR3 sequence reads CASSMPGLYEQYF.